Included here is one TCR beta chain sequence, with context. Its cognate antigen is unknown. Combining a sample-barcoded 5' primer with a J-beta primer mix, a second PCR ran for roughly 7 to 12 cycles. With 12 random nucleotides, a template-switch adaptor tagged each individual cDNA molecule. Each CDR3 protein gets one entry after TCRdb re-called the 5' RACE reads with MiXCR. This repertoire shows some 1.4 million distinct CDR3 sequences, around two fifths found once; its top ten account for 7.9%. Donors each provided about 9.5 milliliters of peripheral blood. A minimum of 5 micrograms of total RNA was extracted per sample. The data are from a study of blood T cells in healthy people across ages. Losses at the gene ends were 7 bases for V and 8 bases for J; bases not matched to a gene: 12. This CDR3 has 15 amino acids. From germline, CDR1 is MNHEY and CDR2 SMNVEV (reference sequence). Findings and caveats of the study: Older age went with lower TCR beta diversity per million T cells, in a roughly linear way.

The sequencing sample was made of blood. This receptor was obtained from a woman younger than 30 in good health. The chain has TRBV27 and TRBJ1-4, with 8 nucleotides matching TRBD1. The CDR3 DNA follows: TGTGCCAGCACACCGAGCCCGACAGGGGCGGAAAAACTGTTTTTT. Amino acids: CASTPSPTGAEKLFF.